One and the same sample provided the 11 T cell receptor beta chains below, sequenced in a study of blood T cell repertoires in COVID-19. Sequencing was performed with immunoSEQ multiplex PCR; in TCRdb, only in-frame clones are kept and a portion is missing. This sample has about 52,000 clones; approximately 84% occur once, and the top ten carry less than 15%. The material sequenced was peripheral blood. These receptor sequences come from a man between 65 and 79 years old with acute or convalescent COVID-19.

J is TRBJ1-4 and V is TRBV4-3; D not certain. CDR3 length: 15 amino acids. Germline-derived CDR1 and CDR2 are LGHNA and YSLEER. V was clipped by 1 base and J by 7 bases, with 13 bases between them. The CDR3 DNA sequence: TGCGCCAGCAGCCAAGGGGAGAGGGCGGCTGAAAAACTGTTTTTT. This encodes CASSQGERAAEKLFF.

The rearrangement joins TRBV29-1 to TRBJ2-1, with 8 bases identical to TRBD2. The CDR3 extends over 14 amino acids. Trimming at V came to 8 bases and at J to 8 bases, leaving 14 bases not matched to a gene. Germline CDR1 reads SQVTM; CDR2 reads ANQGSEA. CDR3 in DNA: TGCAGCCTTTCGCGGGGGGTTGACGGAGATGAGCAGTTCTTC. The encoded protein is CSLSRGVDGDEQFF.

The rearrangement joins TRBV11-3 to TRBJ1-1, with D perhaps matching TRBD1 (5 bases). Germline CDR1 reads SGHNT; CDR2 reads YENEEA. This CDR3 contains 15 residues. The V gene lost 0 bases and the J gene lost 5 bases, with 13 bases spanning the gap. The CDR3 here is CASSLDHSRQTEAFF. DNA of the CDR3: TGTGCCAGCAGCTTAGATCATAGCCGACAGACTGAAGCTTTCTTT.

V is TRBV4-3 and J is TRBJ1-1; D remains ambiguous. From germline, CDR1 is LGHNA and CDR2 YSLEER. CDR3 length: 13 residues. V gave up 3 bases and J gave up 5 bases, with 10 bases separating them. CDR3 in DNA: TGCGCCAGCAGCCACACTTATATGACTGAAGCTTTCTTT. Translation gives CASSHTYMTEAFF.

The chain combines TRBV19 with TRBJ2-3, with 7 bases that match TRBD1. Germline V gene lookup returns CDR1 LNHDA and CDR2 SQIVND (reference sequence). There are 14 residues in the CDR3. V shed 3 bases, J shed 4 bases, and the junction held 4 bases outside the gene matches. CDR3 residues: CASSIGTASDTQYF. The CDR3 DNA sequence: TGTGCCAGTAGTATCGGGACAGCCTCAGATACGCAGTATTTT.

The chain combines TRBV5-6 with TRBJ1-6; D ambiguous. The germline CDR1 and CDR2 sequences are SGHDT and YYEEEE. The ends were cut back, 0 bases at V and 7 bases at J, with 8 bases in the middle. The CDR3 has 14 amino acids. CDR3 loop: CASSLGGMNSPLHF. The CDR3, as DNA: TGTGCCAGCAGCTTGGGAGGGATGAATTCACCCCTCCACTTT.

V usage is TRBV29-1 and J usage is TRBJ2-5, with TRBD2 as a possible D gene (5 bases). The V gene lost 2 bases and the J gene lost 4 bases, with 8 bases spanning the gap. The germline gives CDR1 SQVTM, CDR2 ANQGSEA. The CDR3 is made up of 12 amino acids. DNA of the CDR3: TGCAGCGTTGAACCCGGAGGAGAGACCCAGTACTTC. It yields the protein CSVEPGGETQYF.

The J gene is TRBJ2-3, the V gene TRBV4-3, with D tentatively TRBD2 (5 bases). Trimming pared 0 bases from V and 6 bases from J, leaving 13 bases between. CDR3 size: 15 residues. Looked up from germline, CDR1 is LGHNA and CDR2 is YSLEER. CDR3 residues: CASSQDHRDYDTQYF. The CDR3 DNA reads as TGCGCCAGCAGCCAAGACCATAGAGACTACGATACGCAGTATTTT.

The chain joins TRBV7-9 to TRBJ2-7; D might be TRBD2 (7 bases). V lost 6 bases and J 6 bases, leaving 21 bases between the germline ends. CDR1 and CDR2 (germline): SEHNR, FQNEAQ (reference sequence). This CDR3 region has 15 residues. The CDR3 protein is CASSFLRDGGLEQYF. In DNA, the CDR3 is TGTGCCAGCAGTTTCCTACGGGACGGGGGGCTCGAGCAGTACTTC.

The gene calls are TRBV5-1 and TRBJ1-4, with D tentatively TRBD1 (6 bases). Germline assignment: CDR1 SGHRS and CDR2 YFSETQ. The CDR3 runs 15 residues. Trimming took 0 bases from V and 4 from J, leaving 10 bases between them. The CDR3 sequence is CASSLGTDFNEKLFF. The CDR3 DNA follows: TGCGCCAGCAGCTTGGGGACAGACTTTAATGAAAAACTGTTTTTT.

The V gene is TRBV10-3, the J gene TRBJ2-4, with 8 bases identical to TRBD2. The germline V gene encodes CDR1 ENHRY and CDR2 SYGVKD. V lost 2 bases, J lost 7 bases, and 10 bases stayed unmatched. The CDR3 runs to 16 residues. The chain's CDR3 is CAISEPGRGALNIQYF. CDR3 sequence (DNA): TGTGCCATCAGTGAGCCCGGGCGGGGGGCCCTGAACATTCAGTACTTC.